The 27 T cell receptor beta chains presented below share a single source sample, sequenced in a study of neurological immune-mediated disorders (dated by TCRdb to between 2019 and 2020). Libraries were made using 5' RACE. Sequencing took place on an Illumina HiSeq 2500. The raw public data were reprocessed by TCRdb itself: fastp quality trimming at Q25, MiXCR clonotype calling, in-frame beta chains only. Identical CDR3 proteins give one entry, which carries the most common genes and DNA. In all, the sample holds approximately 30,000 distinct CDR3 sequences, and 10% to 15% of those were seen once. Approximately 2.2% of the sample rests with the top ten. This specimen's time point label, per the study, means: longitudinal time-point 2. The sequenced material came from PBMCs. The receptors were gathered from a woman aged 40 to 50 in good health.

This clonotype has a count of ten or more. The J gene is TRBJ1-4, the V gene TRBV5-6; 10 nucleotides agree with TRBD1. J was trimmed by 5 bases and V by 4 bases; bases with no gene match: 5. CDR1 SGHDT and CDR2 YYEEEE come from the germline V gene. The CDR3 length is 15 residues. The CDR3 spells CASSLRTGGNEKLFF. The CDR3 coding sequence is TGTGCCAGCAGCCTGAGGACAGGGGGGAATGAAAAACTGTTTTTT.

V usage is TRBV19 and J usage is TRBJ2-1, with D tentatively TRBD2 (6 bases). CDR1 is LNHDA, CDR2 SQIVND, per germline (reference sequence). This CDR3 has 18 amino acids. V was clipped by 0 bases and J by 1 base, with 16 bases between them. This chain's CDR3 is CASSIDYFSGWSYNEQFF. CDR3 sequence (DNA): TGTGCCAGTAGTATAGATTATTTCAGCGGGTGGTCCTACAATGAGCAGTTCTTC.

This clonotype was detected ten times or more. The chain's CDR3 is CASSAGTGAGETQYF. Here the CDR3 DNA reads TGCGCCAGCAGCGCAGGGACAGGGGCCGGAGAGACCCAGTACTTC. The chain links TRBV5-1 to TRBJ2-5; 10 bases agree with TRBD1. The germline V gene has CDR1 SGHRS and CDR2 YFSETQ. This CDR3 has 15 amino acids. J lost 4 bases, V lost 4 bases, and 7 bases had no gene match.

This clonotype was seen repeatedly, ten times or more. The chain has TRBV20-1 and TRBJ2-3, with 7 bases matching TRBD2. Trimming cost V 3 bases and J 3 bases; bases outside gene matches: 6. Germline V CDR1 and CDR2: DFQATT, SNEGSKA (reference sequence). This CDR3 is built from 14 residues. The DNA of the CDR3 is TGCAGTGCTAGCAACGGGGGGTTAACAGATACGCAGTATTTT. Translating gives CSASNGGLTDTQYF.

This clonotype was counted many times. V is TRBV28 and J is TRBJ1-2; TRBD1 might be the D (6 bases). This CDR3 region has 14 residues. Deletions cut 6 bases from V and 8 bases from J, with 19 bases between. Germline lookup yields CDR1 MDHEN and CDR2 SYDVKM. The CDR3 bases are TGTGCCAGCAGCGGGATATTGGGAAGGGGGGGCTACACCTTC. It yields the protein CASSGILGRGGYTF.

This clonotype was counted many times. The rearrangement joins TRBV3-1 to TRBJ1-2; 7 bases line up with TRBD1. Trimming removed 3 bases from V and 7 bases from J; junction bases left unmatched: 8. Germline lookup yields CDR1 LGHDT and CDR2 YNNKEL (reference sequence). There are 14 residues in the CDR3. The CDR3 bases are TGTGCCAGCAGCCATACAACAGGGGTCTCTGGCTACACCTTC. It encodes CASSHTTGVSGYTF.

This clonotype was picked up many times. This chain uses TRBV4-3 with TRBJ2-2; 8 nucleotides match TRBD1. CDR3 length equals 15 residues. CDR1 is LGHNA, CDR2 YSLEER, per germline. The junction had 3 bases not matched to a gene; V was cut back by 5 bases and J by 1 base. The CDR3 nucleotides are TGCGCCAGCAGCGACGGGACAGGGAACACCGGGGAGCTGTTTTTT. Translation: CASSDGTGNTGELFF.

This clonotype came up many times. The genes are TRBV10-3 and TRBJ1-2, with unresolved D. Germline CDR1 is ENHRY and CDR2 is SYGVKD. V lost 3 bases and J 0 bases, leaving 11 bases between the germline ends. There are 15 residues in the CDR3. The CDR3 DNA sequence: TGTGCCATCAGTGAATTGGGCGCGACTAACTATGGCTACACCTTC. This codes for CAISELGATNYGYTF.

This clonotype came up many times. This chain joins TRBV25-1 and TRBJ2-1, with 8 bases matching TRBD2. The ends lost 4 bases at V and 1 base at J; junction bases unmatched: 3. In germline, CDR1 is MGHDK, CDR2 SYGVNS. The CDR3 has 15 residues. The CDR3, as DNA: TGTGCCAGCAGTGTGGCGGGAGGTTCCTACAATGAGCAGTTCTTC. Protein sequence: CASSVAGGSYNEQFF.

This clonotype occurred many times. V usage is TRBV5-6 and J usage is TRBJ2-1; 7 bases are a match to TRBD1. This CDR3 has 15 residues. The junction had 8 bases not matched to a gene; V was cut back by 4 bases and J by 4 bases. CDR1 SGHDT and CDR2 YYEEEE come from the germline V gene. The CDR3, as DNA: TGTGCCAGCAGCCCCGGGACAGCTTATTACAATGAGCAGTTCTTC. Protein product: CASSPGTAYYNEQFF.

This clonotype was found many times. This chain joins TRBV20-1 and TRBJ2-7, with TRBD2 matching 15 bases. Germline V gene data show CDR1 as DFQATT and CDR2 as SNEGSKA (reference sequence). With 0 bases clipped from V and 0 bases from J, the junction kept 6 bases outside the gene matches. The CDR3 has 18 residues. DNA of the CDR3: TGCAGTGCTAGAGACGTGGGACTAGCGGGAGGATCCTCCTACGAGCAGTACTTC. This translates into CSARDVGLAGGSSYEQYF.

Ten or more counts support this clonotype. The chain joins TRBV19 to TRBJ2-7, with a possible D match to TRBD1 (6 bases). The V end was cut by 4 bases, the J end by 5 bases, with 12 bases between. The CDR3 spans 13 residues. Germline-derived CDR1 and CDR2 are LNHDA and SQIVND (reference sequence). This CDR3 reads CASSSNRVHEQYF. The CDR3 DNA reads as TGTGCCAGTAGTAGCAACAGGGTCCACGAGCAGTACTTC.

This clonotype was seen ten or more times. The CDR3 sequence is CASSLPQGYNEQFF. The CDR3 bases are TGTGCCAGCAGTTTACCCCAAGGATACAATGAGCAGTTCTTC. The chain links TRBV12-3 or TRBV12-4 to TRBJ2-1; D is uncertain. This CDR3 has 14 amino acids. Trimming stripped 2 bases from V and 4 bases from J, with 9 bases between.

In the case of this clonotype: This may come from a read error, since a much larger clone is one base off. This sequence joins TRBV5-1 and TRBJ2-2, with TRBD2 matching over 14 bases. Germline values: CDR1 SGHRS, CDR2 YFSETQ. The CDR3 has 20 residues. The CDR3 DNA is TGCGCCAGCAGCTCTTACGGGACTAGCGGGAGAGATGCGAACACCTGGGAGCTGTTTTTT. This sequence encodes CASSSYGTSGRDANTWELFF.

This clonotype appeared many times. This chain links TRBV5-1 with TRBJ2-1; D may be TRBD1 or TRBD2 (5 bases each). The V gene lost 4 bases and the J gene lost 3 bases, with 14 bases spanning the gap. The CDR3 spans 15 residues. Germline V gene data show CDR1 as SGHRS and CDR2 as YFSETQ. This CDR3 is CASSPRDGDYNEQFF. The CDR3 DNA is TGCGCCAGCAGCCCCCGGGACGGGGACTACAATGAGCAGTTCTTC.

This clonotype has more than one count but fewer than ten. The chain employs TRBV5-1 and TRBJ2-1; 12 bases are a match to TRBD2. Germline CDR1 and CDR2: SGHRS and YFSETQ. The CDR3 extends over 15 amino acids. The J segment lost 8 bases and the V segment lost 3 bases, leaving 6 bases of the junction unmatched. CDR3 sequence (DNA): TGCGCCAGCAGCTCCGGGACTAGCGGGTGGGATGAGCAGTTCTTC. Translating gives CASSSGTSGWDEQFF.

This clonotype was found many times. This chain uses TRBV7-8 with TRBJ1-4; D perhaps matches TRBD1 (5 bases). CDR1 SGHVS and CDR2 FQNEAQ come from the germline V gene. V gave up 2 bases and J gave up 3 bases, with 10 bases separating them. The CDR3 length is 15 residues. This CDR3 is CASSLFGGANEKLFF. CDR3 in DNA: TGTGCCAGCAGCTTATTTGGGGGTGCTAATGAAAAACTGTTTTTT. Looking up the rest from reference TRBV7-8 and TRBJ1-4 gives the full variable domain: GAGVSQSPRYKVAKRGQDVALRCDPISGHVSLFWYQQALGQGPEFLTYFQNEAQLDKSGLPSDRFFAERPEGSVSTLKIQRTQQEDSAVYLCASSLFGGANEKLFFGSGTQLSVL.

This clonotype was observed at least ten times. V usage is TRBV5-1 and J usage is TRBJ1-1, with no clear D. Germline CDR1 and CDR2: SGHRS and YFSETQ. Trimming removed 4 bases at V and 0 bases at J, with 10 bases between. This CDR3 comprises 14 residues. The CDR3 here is CASSLRLMNTEAFF. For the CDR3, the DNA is TGCGCCAGCAGCCTACGACTGATGAACACTGAAGCTTTCTTT.

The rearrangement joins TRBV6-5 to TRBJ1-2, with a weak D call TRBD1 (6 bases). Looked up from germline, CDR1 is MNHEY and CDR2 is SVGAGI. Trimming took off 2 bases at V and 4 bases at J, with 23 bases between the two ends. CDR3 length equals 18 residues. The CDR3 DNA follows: TGTGCCAGCAGTTACGTGGGGGCCCTGGGCCCGACCTTCTATGGCTACACCTTC. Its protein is CASSYVGALGPTFYGYTF.

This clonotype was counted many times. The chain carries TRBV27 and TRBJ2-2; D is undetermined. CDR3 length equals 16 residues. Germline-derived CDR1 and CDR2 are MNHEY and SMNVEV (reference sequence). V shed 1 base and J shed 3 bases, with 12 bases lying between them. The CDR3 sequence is CASSLYWTVDTGELFF. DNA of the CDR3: TGTGCCAGCAGTTTATATTGGACGGTGGACACCGGGGAGCTGTTTTTT.

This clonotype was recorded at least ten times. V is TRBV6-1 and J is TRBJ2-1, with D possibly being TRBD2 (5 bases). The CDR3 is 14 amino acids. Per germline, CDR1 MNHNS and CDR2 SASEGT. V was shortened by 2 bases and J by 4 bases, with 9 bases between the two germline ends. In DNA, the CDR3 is TGTGCCAGCAGTGAAACTCGCGGGTACAATGAGCAGTTCTTC. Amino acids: CASSETRGYNEQFF.

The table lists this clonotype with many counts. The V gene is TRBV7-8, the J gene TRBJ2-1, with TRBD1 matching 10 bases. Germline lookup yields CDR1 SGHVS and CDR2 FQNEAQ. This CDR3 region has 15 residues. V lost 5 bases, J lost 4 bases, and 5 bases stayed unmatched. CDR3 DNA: TGTGCCAGCAGCAACCGGGACAGGGGTTACAATGAGCAGTTCTTC. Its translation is CASSNRDRGYNEQFF.

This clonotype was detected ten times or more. CDR3 bases: TGCAGTGCTCTCGGGGGCACAGATACGCAGTATTTT. Encoded protein: CSALGGTDTQYF. This sequence joins TRBV20-1 and TRBJ2-3, with D possibly TRBD2 on 5 matching bases. Germline-derived CDR1 and CDR2 are DFQATT and SNEGSKA (reference sequence). CDR3 length: 12 amino acids. Trimming removed 5 bases from V and 1 base from J, with 7 bases in between.

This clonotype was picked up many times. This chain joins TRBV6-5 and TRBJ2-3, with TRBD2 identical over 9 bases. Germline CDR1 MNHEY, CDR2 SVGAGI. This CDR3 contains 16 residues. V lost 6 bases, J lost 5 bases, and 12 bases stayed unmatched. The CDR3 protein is CASRSIRLAGLDTQYF. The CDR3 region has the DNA TGTGCCAGCAGATCTATCCGGCTAGCGGGACTAGATACGCAGTATTTT.

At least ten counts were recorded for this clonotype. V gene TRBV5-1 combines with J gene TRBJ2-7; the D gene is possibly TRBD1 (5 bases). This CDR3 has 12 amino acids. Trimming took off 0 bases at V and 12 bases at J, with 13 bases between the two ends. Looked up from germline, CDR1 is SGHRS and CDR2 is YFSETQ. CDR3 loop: CASSLEGRVRYF. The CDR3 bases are TGCGCCAGCAGCTTGGAGGGCAGGGTACGGTACTTC. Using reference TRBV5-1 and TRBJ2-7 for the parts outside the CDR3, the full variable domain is KAGVTQTPRYLIKTRGQQVTLSCSPISGHRSVSWYQQTPGQGLQFLFEYFSETQRNKGNFPGRFSGRQFSNSRSEMNVSTLELGDSALYLCASSLEGRVRYFGPGTRLTVT.

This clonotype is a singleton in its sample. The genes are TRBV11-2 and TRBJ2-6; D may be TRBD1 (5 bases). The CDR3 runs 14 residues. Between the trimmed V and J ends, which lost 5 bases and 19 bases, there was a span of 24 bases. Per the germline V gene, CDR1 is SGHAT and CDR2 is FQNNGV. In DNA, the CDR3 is TGTGCCAGCAGCCCTAACACTGGGGCCAACGTCCGTACTTTC. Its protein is CASSPNTGANVRTF.

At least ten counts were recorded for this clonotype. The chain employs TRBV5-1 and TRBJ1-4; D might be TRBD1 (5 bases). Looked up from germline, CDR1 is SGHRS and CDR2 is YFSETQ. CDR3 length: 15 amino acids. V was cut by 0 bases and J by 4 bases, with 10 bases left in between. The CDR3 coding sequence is TGCGCCAGCAGCTTGGCGGGACGGCTTAATGAAAAACTGTTTTTT. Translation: CASSLAGRLNEKLFF.